This TCR beta chain was recorded in a study of early T cells in non-severe SARS-CoV-2 infection. Unique molecular identifiers were added to individual cDNA molecules. Each CDR3 protein is one row after TCRdb ran MiXCR on the 5' RACE reads. Found here are roughly 52,000 distinct CDR3 sequences, around 6.6% of them singletons; the top ten hold approximately 5.5%. CDR1 is LGHNA and CDR2 is YNFKEQ in the germline V gene. V lost 2 bases to trimming and J lost 5 bases; unmatched junction nucleotides: 2. The CDR3 spans 14 residues. The origin of this receptor is an adult who was a healthcare worker with PCR-confirmed SARS-CoV-2 infection or an uninfected control (not recorded which). The source material was whole blood, sampled at baseline. The chain recombines TRBV4-2 with TRBJ2-5; 10 nucleotides align to TRBD2. CDR3 bases: TGTGCCAGCAGCCAACCGACTAGCGGGGAGACCCAGTACTTC. Translation: CASSQPTSGETQYF.